This is a list of T cell receptor beta chains from one sample in a study of beta chain features in type 1 diabetes. Assay used: immunoSEQ multiplex PCR; TCRdb lists only in-frame clones, some missing. Here the sample spans nearly 350,000 clones, 9.3% being singletons. Sequences were obtained from central memory CD4+ T cells from blood. These receptors were collected from a man aged 25 to 40 with type 1 diabetes. Each CDR3 is given with its conserved first and last residue. The D gene is left open where the match is weak. For some rows the clone size is stated as once, few or many, or as a class when expanded; others skip it.

j_call: TRBJ2-7; cdr3_length: 13; clone_size: NA; d_call: TRBD2; v_call: TRBV6-6; cdr3_aa: CASLSGGAYEQYF; cdr3_nt: TGTGCCAGCCTTAGCGGGGGGGCCTACGAGCAGTACTTC
j_call: TRBJ2-5; cdr3_length: 14; clone_size: few; d_call: TRBD1; v_call: TRBV14; cdr3_aa: CASSPTGGLKTQYF; cdr3_nt: TGTGCCAGCAGCCCCACAGGGGGCTTGAAGACCCAGTACTTC
j_call: TRBJ1-2; cdr3_length: 14; clone_size: NA; d_call: NA; v_call: TRBV15; cdr3_aa: CATSRTPGSYGYTF; cdr3_nt: TGTGCCACCAGCAGGACCCCCGGTAGCTATGGCTACACCTTC
j_call: TRBJ2-3; cdr3_length: 16; clone_size: many; d_call: TRBD2; v_call: TRBV2; cdr3_aa: CASSPGLAGGSDTQYF; cdr3_nt: TGTGCCAGCAGTCCAGGACTAGCGGGGGGGTCAGATACGCAGTATTTT
j_call: TRBJ1-5; cdr3_length: 13; clone_size: few; d_call: NA; v_call: TRBV30; cdr3_aa: CAWSHSLNQPQHF; cdr3_nt: TGTGCCTGGAGTCACAGCTTAAATCAGCCCCAGCATTTT
j_call: TRBJ2-2; cdr3_length: 16; clone_size: few; d_call: NA; v_call: TRBV5-4; cdr3_aa: CASSRGGFKGTGELFF; cdr3_nt: TGTGCCAGCAGCCGTGGCGGTTTTAAGGGCACCGGGGAGCTGTTTTTT
j_call: TRBJ2-7; cdr3_length: 12; clone_size: few; d_call: NA; v_call: TRBV29-1; cdr3_aa: CSVSLWNYEQYF; cdr3_nt: TGCAGCGTCTCCTTGTGGAACTACGAGCAGTACTTC
j_call: TRBJ1-3; cdr3_length: 15; clone_size: few; d_call: TRBD1; v_call: TRBV13; cdr3_aa: CASSAAQGAGNTIYF; cdr3_nt: TGTGCCAGCAGCGCAGCTCAGGGGGCTGGAAACACCATATATTTT
j_call: TRBJ2-3; cdr3_length: 16; clone_size: NA; d_call: TRBD2; v_call: TRBV5-1; cdr3_aa: CASSLIPSGGTDTQYF; cdr3_nt: TGCGCCAGCAGCTTGATCCCTAGCGGGGGGACAGATACGCAGTATTTT
j_call: TRBJ1-1; cdr3_length: 13; clone_size: few; d_call: NA; v_call: TRBV7-2; cdr3_aa: CASRSFDRIEAFF; cdr3_nt: TGTGCCAGCAGAAGTTTCGACAGGATTGAAGCTTTCTTT
j_call: TRBJ1-2; cdr3_length: 14; clone_size: NA; d_call: TRBD1; v_call: TRBV9; cdr3_aa: CASSQQGHNYGYTF; cdr3_nt: TGTGCCAGCAGCCAACAGGGGCATAACTATGGCTACACCTTC
j_call: TRBJ2-7; cdr3_length: 15; clone_size: NA; d_call: TRBD1; v_call: TRBV7-2; cdr3_aa: CASRTGTGGIHEQYF; cdr3_nt: TGTGCCAGCAGAACTGGGACAGGGGGCATCCACGAGCAGTACTTC
j_call: TRBJ2-7; cdr3_length: 14; clone_size: NA; d_call: NA; v_call: TRBV11-2; cdr3_aa: CASSLSRTSYEQYF; cdr3_nt: TGTGCCAGCAGCTTAAGCCGGACCTCCTACGAGCAGTACTTC
j_call: TRBJ2-3; cdr3_length: 14; clone_size: few; d_call: NA; v_call: TRBV7-2; cdr3_aa: CASSPRAGRDTQYF; cdr3_nt: TGTGCCAGCAGCCCTCGGGCAGGGAGAGATACGCAGTATTTT
j_call: TRBJ1-3; cdr3_length: 15; clone_size: NA; d_call: NA; v_call: TRBV10-3; cdr3_aa: CAIRRGTLSGNTIYF; cdr3_nt: TGTGCCATCAGGAGGGGGACACTCTCTGGAAACACCATATATTTT
j_call: TRBJ2-7; cdr3_length: 13; clone_size: few; d_call: TRBD1; v_call: TRBV30; cdr3_aa: CAWGDRFSYEQYF; cdr3_nt: TGTGCCTGGGGGGACAGGTTCTCCTACGAGCAGTACTTC
j_call: TRBJ1-4; cdr3_length: 14; clone_size: few; d_call: NA; v_call: TRBV7-9; cdr3_aa: CASSLASGNEKLFF; cdr3_nt: TGTGCCAGCAGCTTAGCGAGCGGTAATGAAAAACTGTTTTTT
j_call: TRBJ2-3; cdr3_length: 12; clone_size: NA; d_call: NA; v_call: TRBV30; cdr3_aa: CAWSVGRDTQYF; cdr3_nt: TGTGCCTGGAGTGTAGGACGAGATACGCAGTATTTT
j_call: TRBJ1-5; cdr3_length: 15; clone_size: NA; d_call: TRBD1; v_call: TRBV18; cdr3_aa: CASSSGTGITQPQHF; cdr3_nt: TGTGCCAGCTCATCCGGGACAGGGATCACTCAGCCCCAGCATTTT
j_call: TRBJ2-1; cdr3_length: 15; clone_size: NA; d_call: NA; v_call: TRBV18; cdr3_aa: CASSPPGGSYNEQFF; cdr3_nt: TGTGCCAGCTCACCACCAGGTGGATCCTACAATGAGCAGTTCTTC
j_call: TRBJ2-2; cdr3_length: 14; clone_size: few; d_call: TRBD2; v_call: TRBV11-2; cdr3_aa: CASSKRENTGELFF; cdr3_nt: TGTGCCAGCAGCAAGCGGGAGAACACCGGGGAGCTGTTTTTT
j_call: TRBJ2-6; cdr3_length: 15; clone_size: NA; d_call: TRBD1; v_call: TRBV2; cdr3_aa: CASTTGVLGANVLTF; cdr3_nt: TGTGCCAGCACGACAGGGGTCCTTGGGGCCAACGTCCTGACTTTC
j_call: TRBJ2-7; cdr3_length: 16; clone_size: few; d_call: TRBD2; v_call: TRBV19; cdr3_aa: CASSRLTSGATYEQYF; cdr3_nt: TGTGCCAGTAGTCGCCTGACTAGCGGGGCTACCTACGAGCAGTACTTC
j_call: TRBJ1-2; cdr3_length: 16; clone_size: few; d_call: NA; v_call: TRBV18; cdr3_aa: CASSPQAGVTPDGYTF; cdr3_nt: TGTGCCAGCTCACCACAGGCAGGGGTCACGCCCGATGGCTACACCTTC
j_call: TRBJ2-5; cdr3_length: 16; clone_size: few; d_call: TRBD2; v_call: TRBV5-4; cdr3_aa: CASSLTGTSGQETQYF; cdr3_nt: TGTGCCAGCAGCCTGACCGGGACTAGCGGTCAAGAGACCCAGTACTTC
j_call: TRBJ1-1; cdr3_length: 14; clone_size: few; d_call: NA; v_call: TRBV2; cdr3_aa: CASSDGFMNTEAFF; cdr3_nt: TGTGCCAGCAGTGACGGATTCATGAACACTGAAGCTTTCTTT
j_call: TRBJ2-1; cdr3_length: 13; clone_size: few; d_call: NA; v_call: TRBV2; cdr3_aa: CASTDLLSNEQFF; cdr3_nt: TGTGCCAGCACTGATCTGCTCAGCAATGAGCAGTTCTTC
j_call: TRBJ2-6; cdr3_length: 15; clone_size: few; d_call: NA; v_call: TRBV6-6; cdr3_aa: CASSRTGTGANVLTF; cdr3_nt: TGTGCCAGCAGCAGAACAGGGACCGGGGCCAACGTCCTGACTTTC
j_call: TRBJ1-5; cdr3_length: 15; clone_size: NA; d_call: NA; v_call: TRBV2; cdr3_aa: CASSGVGGRNQPQHF; cdr3_nt: TGTGCCAGCAGTGGTGTGGGTGGGAGAAATCAGCCCCAGCATTTT
j_call: TRBJ2-7; cdr3_length: 12; clone_size: few; d_call: NA; v_call: TRBV7-9; cdr3_aa: CASSSDNYEQYF; cdr3_nt: TGTGCCAGCAGCTCGGACAACTACGAGCAGTACTTC
j_call: TRBJ2-7; cdr3_length: 14; clone_size: NA; d_call: NA; v_call: TRBV7-9; cdr3_aa: CASSFADRSYEQYF; cdr3_nt: TGTGCCAGCAGCTTTGCGGACAGATCCTACGAGCAGTACTTC